This T cell receptor (beta chain) was recovered during a study of regulatory T cells in long-lasting Graves disease. About the research overall: Duration of antithyroid drug therapy among newly diagnosed Graves' patients was under 3 months. Study-level results: Patients with persistent disease shared 2,741 public clonotypes, outpacing the roughly 1,000 shared by new patients. Persistent disease exhibited a predilection for TRBV28, TRBJ1-2 and TRBJ2-5.

Building the TCR beta libraries relied on iRepertoire HTBI primers, and CDR3 regions underwent Arm-PCR. TCRdb redid the calling of the multiplex PCR reads with MiXCR, one entry per CDR3 protein. Among 320,000 or so distinct CDR3 sequences listed, 15% to 20% were seen once. Described time point: newly diagnosed GD, antithyroid drugs for less than 3 months. PBMC RNA was the source of the TCR library. This clonotype was picked up many times. What it recognizes is unknown. CDR1 is SGHRS, CDR2 YFSETQ, per germline. The CDR3 spans 14 residues. After removal of 5 bases from V and 8 bases from J, the junction contained 4 bases not matched to a gene.

The TCR was taken from a female donor with Graves disease. This specimen was peripheral blood mononuclear cells (PBMCs), taken at new diagnosis, from a patient treated with antithyroid drugs. V usage is TRBV5-1 and J usage is TRBJ2-1; 13 bases map to TRBD2. DNA for the CDR3: TGCGCCAGCAGTTGGACTAGCGGGAGTGATGAGCAGTTCTTC. Translated, it gives CASSWTSGSDEQFF.